This entry concerns a single T cell receptor (beta chain). This record comes from a study of blood T cells in healthy people across ages. The second PCR ran about 6 to 11 cycles with a sample-barcoded 5' primer and J-beta primers. MiXCR, applied by TCRdb to the 5' RACE reads, yields one record per CDR3 protein. The sample shows hundreds of thousands of distinct CDR3 sequences, about 53% of them seen only once. Trimming removed 6 bases from V and 3 bases from J; junction bases left unmatched: 8. CDR1 and CDR2 (germline): SNHLY, FYNNEI. The CDR3 sequence is 14 residues long. The rearrangement links TRBV2 to TRBJ2-7; 7 nucleotides line up with TRBD1. Sequencing was done on a sample of blood. The receptor's source is a man in his sixties in good health. The CDR3 region has the DNA TGTGCCAGCAGACCGGGACAGCCAATCTACGAGCAGTACTTC. Residues: CASRPGQPIYEQYF.